These 20 T cell receptor beta chains came from one sample sequenced in a study of blood T cell repertoires in COVID-19. Only in-frame clones appear in the TCRdb table, and some are missing; sequencing was by immunoSEQ multiplex PCR. In the table there are 380,000 or so clones, about 90% of which are singletons. The specimen was peripheral blood. Receptors originate from a man aged 35 to 55 with acute or convalescent COVID-19.

This clone was detected only once. The chain is built from TRBV29-1 and TRBJ2-3; D is perhaps TRBD2 (7 bases). The CDR3 is 15 residues long. The germline CDR1 and CDR2 sequences are SQVTM and ANQGSEA. Trimming left V 3 bases short and J 6 bases short, with 19 bases between. CDR3 DNA sequence: TGCAGCGTTGATCGCCCCGGGGGGCCCCTCGATACGCAGTATTTT. As protein: CSVDRPGGPLDTQYF.

This clone has just a few counts. This chain links TRBV7-3 with TRBJ1-1, with D hard to call. Trimming took 2 bases from V and 3 from J, leaving 16 bases between them. Per germline, CDR1 SGHTA and CDR2 FQGTGA. The CDR3 covers 16 residues. In DNA form, the CDR3 reads TGTGCCAGCAGCTTATCCCAAGGGAGAAGGTACACTGAAGCTTTCTTT. It encodes CASSLSQGRRYTEAFF.

Here the CDR3 DNA reads TGTGCCAGTAGTATCTTGGACAGGGGCTCTGGAAACACCATATATTTT. It specifies CASSILDRGSGNTIYF. The J gene is TRBJ1-3, the V gene TRBV19; 9 bases match TRBD1. The CDR3 is 16 residues long. The ends lost 3 bases at V and 0 bases at J; junction bases unmatched: 3. From germline, CDR1 is LNHDA and CDR2 SQIVND (reference sequence). Variable domain in full (rest from reference TRBV19 and TRBJ1-3): DGGITQSPKYLFRKEGQNVTLSCEQNLNHDAMYWYRQDPGQGLRLIYYSQIVNDFQKGDIAEGYSVSREKKESFPLTVTSAQKNPTAFYLCASSILDRGSGNTIYFGEGSWLTVV.

The chain has TRBV19 and TRBJ1-2; 7 bases agree with TRBD1. Trimming took 1 base from V and 0 from J; bases not matched to a gene: 2. The CDR3 has 15 amino acids. The germline V gene has CDR1 LNHDA and CDR2 SQIVND (reference sequence). The CDR3 is CASSIGTGSNYGYTF. CDR3 DNA: TGTGCCAGTAGTATAGGGACAGGTTCTAACTATGGCTACACCTTC.

This chain connects TRBV15 to TRBJ2-1, with 13 bases that match TRBD2. Trimming removed 6 bases from V and 4 bases from J; junction bases left unmatched: 3. The CDR3 runs 15 residues. Germline CDR1 and CDR2: LNHNV and YYDKDF (reference sequence). CDR3 in amino acids: CATRLAGGRYNEQFF. In DNA, the CDR3 is TGTGCCACCAGACTAGCGGGGGGGCGGTACAATGAGCAGTTCTTC.

The CDR3 region is CASSYAERETQYF. In DNA form, the CDR3 reads TGTGCCAGCAGTTACGCGGAGCGGGAGACCCAGTACTTC. The chain links TRBV6-5 to TRBJ2-5; weak D call: TRBD2 (5 bases). The V end was cut by 2 bases, the J end by 5 bases, with 9 bases between. The CDR3 consists of 13 residues. The germline gives CDR1 MNHEY, CDR2 SVGAGI.

V and J are TRBV11-2 and TRBJ1-1; 9 bases line up with TRBD1. From germline, CDR1 is SGHAT and CDR2 FQNNGV. V shed 6 bases, J shed 4 bases, and the junction held 3 bases outside the gene matches. CDR3 length: 13 residues. CDR3 sequence: CASRWDRATEAFF. CDR3 DNA sequence: TGTGCCAGCAGGTGGGACAGGGCCACTGAAGCTTTCTTT.

The chain employs TRBV4-1 and TRBJ2-7; 10 bases align to TRBD1. The CDR3 runs to 18 residues. The junction had 15 bases not matched to a gene; V was cut back by 4 bases and J by 3 bases. Germline CDR1 reads MGHRA; CDR2 reads YSYEKL. CDR3 residues: CASSPRLFPGQGNYEQYF. CDR3 sequence (DNA): TGCGCCAGCAGCCCCCGCCTATTCCCGGGACAGGGGAACTACGAGCAGTACTTC.

Note on this clone: The same CDR3 is also encoded by other DNA sequences in this sample. The rearrangement uses TRBV3-1 (or the pseudogene TRBV3-2) and TRBJ1-5; no firm D call. In germline, CDR1 is LGHDT, CDR2 YNNKEL (reference sequence). V was cut by 0 bases and J by 1 base, with 7 bases left in between. CDR3 size: 15 residues. In DNA form, the CDR3 reads TGTGCCAGCAGCCAAGATGGGAGGAGCAATCAGCCCCAGCATTTT. This translates into CASSQDGRSNQPQHF.

The chain carries TRBV5-1 and TRBJ2-7; 9 bases map to TRBD1. The CDR3 sequence is 16 residues long. Germline loops: CDR1 SGHRS, CDR2 YFSETQ. Unmatched junction bases numbered 7, after V lost 3 bases and J lost 0 bases. The CDR3 reads CASSSMDRGLSYEQYF. CDR3 nucleotides: TGCGCCAGCAGCTCGATGGACAGGGGACTCTCCTACGAGCAGTACTTC.

The rearrangement uses TRBV7-9 and TRBJ2-1; D may be TRBD2 (5 bases). The germline V and J ends were trimmed by 7 bases and 7 bases, with 20 bases remaining between them. CDR1 and CDR2 (germline): SEHNR, FQNEAQ (reference sequence). The CDR3 is 15 amino acids. CDR3 bases: TGTGCCAGCAACCCTAGTCTAGCAGGACGAAATGAGCAGTTCTTC. It yields the protein CASNPSLAGRNEQFF. The whole variable domain, filled in from reference TRBV7-9 and TRBJ2-1, reads DTGVSQNPRHKITKRGQNVTFRCDPISEHNRLYWYRQTLGQGPEFLTYFQNEAQLEKSRLLSDRFSAERPKGSFSTLEIQRTEQGDSAMYLCASNPSLAGRNEQFFGPGTRLTVL.

The rearrangement uses TRBV25-1 and TRBJ2-3, with TRBD2 as a possible D gene (5 bases). The germline V and J ends were trimmed by 3 bases and 2 bases, with 12 bases remaining between them. Germline lookup yields CDR1 MGHDK and CDR2 SYGVNS. The length of the CDR3 is 15 residues. CDR3 coding DNA: TGTGCCAGCAGTGATCCAGCGGATTTCACAGATACGCAGTATTTT. Translating it yields CASSDPADFTDTQYF.

The sample holds a few counts of this clone. The chain uses TRBV5-8 and TRBJ1-5; D gene unclear. V shed 4 bases and J shed 3 bases, with 5 bases lying between them. Germline-derived CDR1 and CDR2 are SGHTS and YDEGEE. This CDR3 spans 12 amino acids. The CDR3 protein is CASSLFNQPQHF. CDR3 DNA: TGTGCCAGCAGCCTTTTCAATCAGCCCCAGCATTTT.

This chain connects TRBV6-5 to TRBJ1-3, with TRBD1 as a possible D gene (5 bases). The CDR3 contains 15 residues. With 6 bases removed from V and 0 bases from J, the gap between germline ends came to 12 bases. Looked up from germline, CDR1 is MNHEY and CDR2 is SVGAGI. CDR3 region: CASSRTGLSGNTIYF. DNA of the CDR3: TGTGCCAGCAGCCGAACAGGCCTCTCTGGAAACACCATATATTTT.

The V call is TRBV4-2, the J call TRBJ2-7; 7 bases align to TRBD2. Unmatched junction bases numbered 7, after V lost 4 bases and J lost 4 bases. This CDR3 contains 14 residues. The germline gives CDR1 LGHNA, CDR2 YNFKEQ. This chain's CDR3 is CASSPERGPYEQYF. The CDR3 coding sequence is TGTGCCAGCAGCCCTGAGCGGGGTCCATACGAGCAGTACTTC.

Of note for this clone: Other nucleotide sequences in the sample specify the same CDR3. V gene TRBV6-6 combines with J gene TRBJ2-5; 9 positions match TRBD2. Germline V gene data show CDR1 as MNHNY and CDR2 as SVGAGI (reference sequence). The CDR3 is 16 residues long. V gave up 6 bases and J gave up 5 bases; unmatched junction bases: 13. The CDR3 loop reads CASRGDGGRAYETQYF. Here the CDR3 DNA reads TGTGCCAGCAGGGGGGACGGCGGGAGGGCCTACGAGACCCAGTACTTC.

This chain links TRBV4-1 with TRBJ2-7, with D maybe TRBD2 (5 bases). V was shortened by 0 bases and J by 3 bases, with 15 bases between the two germline ends. Per germline, CDR1 MGHRA and CDR2 YSYEKL. This CDR3 is built from 16 residues. The CDR3 is CASSQEGKRYFYEQYF. As DNA, the CDR3 is TGCGCCAGCAGCCAAGAGGGTAAGCGGTACTTCTACGAGCAGTACTTC.

This clone came up a few times. The chain carries TRBV25-1 and TRBJ2-2, with 9 bases that match TRBD2. V shed 0 bases and J 4 bases; nucleotides not matched to a gene: 9. The CDR3 has 18 amino acids. Germline V gene data show CDR1 as MGHDK and CDR2 as SYGVNS. In DNA form, the CDR3 reads TGTGCCAGCAGTGAATATGCGGGCGGGAGGGCTGGCACCGGGGAGCTGTTTTTT. Residues: CASSEYAGGRAGTGELFF.

V is TRBV14 and J is TRBJ2-2; D not resolved. The CDR3 runs to 12 residues. The V gene's germline CDR1 is SGHDN and CDR2 FVKESK. Trimming took 3 bases from V and 6 from J, leaving 5 bases between them. CDR3 protein: CASSHGPGELFF. As DNA, the CDR3 is TGTGCCAGCAGCCACGGTCCCGGGGAGCTGTTTTTT.

The chain combines TRBV19 with TRBJ1-5, with D perhaps matching TRBD1 (6 bases). This CDR3 contains 15 residues. Germline V gene lookup returns CDR1 LNHDA and CDR2 SQIVND (reference sequence). Trimming removed 6 bases from V and 4 bases from J, with 16 bases in between. The chain's CDR3 is CASSMGGLGNQPQHF. For the CDR3, the DNA is TGTGCCAGTAGCATGGGGGGGCTAGGTAATCAGCCCCAGCATTTT.